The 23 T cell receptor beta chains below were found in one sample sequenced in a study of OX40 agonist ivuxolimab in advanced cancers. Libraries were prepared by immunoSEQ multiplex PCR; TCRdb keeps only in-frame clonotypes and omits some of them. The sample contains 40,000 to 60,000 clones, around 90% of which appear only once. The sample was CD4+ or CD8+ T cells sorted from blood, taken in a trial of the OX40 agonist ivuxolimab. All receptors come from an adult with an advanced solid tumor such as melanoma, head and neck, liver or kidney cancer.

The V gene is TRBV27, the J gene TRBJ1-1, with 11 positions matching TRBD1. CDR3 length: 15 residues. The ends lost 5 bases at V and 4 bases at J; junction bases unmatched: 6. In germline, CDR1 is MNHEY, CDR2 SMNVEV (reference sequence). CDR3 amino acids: CASSLGQGAGTEAFF. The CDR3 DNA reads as TGTGCCAGCAGTCTAGGACAGGGGGCCGGCACTGAAGCTTTCTTT.

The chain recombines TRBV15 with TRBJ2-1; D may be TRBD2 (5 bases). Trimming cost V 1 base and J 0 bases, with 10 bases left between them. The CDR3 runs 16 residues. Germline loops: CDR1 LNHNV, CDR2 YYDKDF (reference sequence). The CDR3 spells CATSRVLVGSYNEQFF. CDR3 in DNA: TGTGCCACCAGCAGAGTACTAGTCGGCTCCTACAATGAGCAGTTCTTC. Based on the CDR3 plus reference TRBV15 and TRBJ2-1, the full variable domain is DAMVIQNPRYQVTQFGKPVTLSCSQTLNHNVMYWYQQKSSQAPKLLFHYYDKDFNNEADTPDNFQSRRPNTSFCFLDIRSPGLGDTAMYLCATSRVLVGSYNEQFFGPGTRLTVL.

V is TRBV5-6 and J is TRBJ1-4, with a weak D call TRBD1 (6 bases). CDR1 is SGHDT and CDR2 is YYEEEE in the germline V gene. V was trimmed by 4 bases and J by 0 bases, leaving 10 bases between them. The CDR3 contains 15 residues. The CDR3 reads CASSRRQATNEKLFF. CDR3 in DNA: TGTGCCAGCAGCAGGAGACAGGCAACTAATGAAAAACTGTTTTTT.

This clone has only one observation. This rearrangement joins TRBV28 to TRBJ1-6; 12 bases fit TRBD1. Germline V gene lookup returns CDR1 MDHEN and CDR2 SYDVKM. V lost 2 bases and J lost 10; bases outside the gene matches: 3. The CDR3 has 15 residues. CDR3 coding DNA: TGTGCCAGCAGTTTAACCGGGACAGGGGGCTCACCCCTCCACTTT. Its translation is CASSLTGTGGSPLHF. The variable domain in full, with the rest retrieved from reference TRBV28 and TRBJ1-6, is DVKVTQSSRYLVKRTGEKVFLECVQDMDHENMFWYRQDPGLGLRLIYFSYDVKMKEKGDIPEGYSVSREKKERFSLILESASTNQTSMYLCASSLTGTGGSPLHFGNGTRLTVT.

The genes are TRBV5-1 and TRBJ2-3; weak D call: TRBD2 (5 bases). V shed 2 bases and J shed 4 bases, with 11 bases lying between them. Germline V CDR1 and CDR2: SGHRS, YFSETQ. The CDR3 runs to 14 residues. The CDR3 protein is CASSLLGGSDTQYF. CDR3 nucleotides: TGCGCCAGCAGCTTACTAGGTGGATCAGATACGCAGTATTTT.

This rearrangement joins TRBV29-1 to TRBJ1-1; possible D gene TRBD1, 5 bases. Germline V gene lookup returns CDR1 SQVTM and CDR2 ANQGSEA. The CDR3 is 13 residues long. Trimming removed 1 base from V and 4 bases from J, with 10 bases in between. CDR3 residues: CSVEGGEGTEAFF. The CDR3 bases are TGCAGCGTTGAAGGGGGCGAGGGCACTGAAGCTTTCTTT.

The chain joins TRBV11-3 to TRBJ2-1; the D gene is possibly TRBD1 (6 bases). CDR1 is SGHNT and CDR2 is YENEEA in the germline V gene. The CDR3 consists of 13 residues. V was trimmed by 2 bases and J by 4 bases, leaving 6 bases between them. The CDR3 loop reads CASSLTGYNEQFF. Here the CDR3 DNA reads TGTGCCAGCAGCTTAACAGGGTACAATGAGCAGTTCTTC. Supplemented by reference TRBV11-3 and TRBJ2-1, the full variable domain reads EAGVVQSPRYKIIEKKQPVAFWCNPISGHNTLYWYLQNLGQGPELLIRYENEEAVDDSQLPKDRFSAERLKGVDSTLKIQPAELGDSAVYLCASSLTGYNEQFFGPGTRLTVL.

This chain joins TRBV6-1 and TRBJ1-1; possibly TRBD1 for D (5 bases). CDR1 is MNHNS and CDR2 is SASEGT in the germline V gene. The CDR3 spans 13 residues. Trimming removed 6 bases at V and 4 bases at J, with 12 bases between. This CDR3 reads CASRIGTPTEAFF. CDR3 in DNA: TGTGCCAGCAGGATCGGGACTCCCACTGAAGCTTTCTTT.

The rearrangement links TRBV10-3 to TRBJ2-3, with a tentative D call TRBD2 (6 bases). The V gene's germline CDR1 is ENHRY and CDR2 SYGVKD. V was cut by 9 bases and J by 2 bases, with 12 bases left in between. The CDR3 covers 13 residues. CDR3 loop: CAISRGSTDTQYF. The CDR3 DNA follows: TGTGCCATAAGTCGGGGGTCCACAGATACGCAGTATTTT.

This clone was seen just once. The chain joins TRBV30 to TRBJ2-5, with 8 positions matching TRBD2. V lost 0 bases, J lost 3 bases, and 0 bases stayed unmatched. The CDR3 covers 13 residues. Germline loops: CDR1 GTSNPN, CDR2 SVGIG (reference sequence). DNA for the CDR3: TGTGCCTGGAGTGTACTAGCGGAAGAGACCCAGTACTTC. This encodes CAWSVLAEETQYF. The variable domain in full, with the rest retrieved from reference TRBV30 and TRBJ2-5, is SQTIHQWPATLVQPVGSPLSLECTVEGTSNPNLYWYRQAAGRGLQLLFYSVGIGQISSEVPQNLSASRPQDRQFILSSKKLLLSDSGFYLCAWSVLAEETQYFGPGTRLLVL.

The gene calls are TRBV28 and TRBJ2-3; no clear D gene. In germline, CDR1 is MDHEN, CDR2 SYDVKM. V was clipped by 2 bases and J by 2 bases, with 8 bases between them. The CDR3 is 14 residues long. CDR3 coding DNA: TGTGCCAGCAGTTTAGTCGCGAACACAGATACGCAGTATTTT. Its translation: CASSLVANTDTQYF.

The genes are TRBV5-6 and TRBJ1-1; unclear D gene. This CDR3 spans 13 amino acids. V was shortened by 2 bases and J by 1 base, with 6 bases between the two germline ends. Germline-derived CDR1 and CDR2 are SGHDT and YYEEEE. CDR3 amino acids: CASSFNGNTEAFF. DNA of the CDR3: TGTGCCAGCAGCTTTAACGGGAACACTGAAGCTTTCTTT.

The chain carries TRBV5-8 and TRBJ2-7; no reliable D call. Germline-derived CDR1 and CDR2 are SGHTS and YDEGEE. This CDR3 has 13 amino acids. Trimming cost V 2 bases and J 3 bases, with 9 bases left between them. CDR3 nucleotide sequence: TGTGCCAGCAGCTTTCGGCCAGACTACGAGCAGTACGTC. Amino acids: CASSFRPDYEQYV.

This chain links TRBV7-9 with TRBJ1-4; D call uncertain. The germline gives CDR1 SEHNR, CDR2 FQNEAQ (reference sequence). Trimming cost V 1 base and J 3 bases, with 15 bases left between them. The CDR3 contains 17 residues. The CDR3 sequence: CASSLGEFYYSNEKLFF. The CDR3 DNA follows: TGTGCCAGCAGCTTAGGAGAGTTTTATTATTCTAATGAAAAACTGTTTTTT.

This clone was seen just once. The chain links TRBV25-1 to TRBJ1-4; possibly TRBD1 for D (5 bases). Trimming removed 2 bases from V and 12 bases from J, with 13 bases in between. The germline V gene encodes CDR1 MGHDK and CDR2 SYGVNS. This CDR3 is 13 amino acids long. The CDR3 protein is CASSEGDRTQLFF. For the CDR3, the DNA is TGTGCCAGCAGTGAAGGGGACCGAACACAACTGTTTTTT.

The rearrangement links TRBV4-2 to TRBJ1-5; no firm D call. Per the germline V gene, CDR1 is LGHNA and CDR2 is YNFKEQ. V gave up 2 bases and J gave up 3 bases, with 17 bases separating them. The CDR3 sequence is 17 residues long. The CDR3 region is CASSQYPWQPPNQPQHF. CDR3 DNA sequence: TGTGCCAGCAGCCAATACCCCTGGCAGCCACCCAATCAGCCCCAGCATTTT.

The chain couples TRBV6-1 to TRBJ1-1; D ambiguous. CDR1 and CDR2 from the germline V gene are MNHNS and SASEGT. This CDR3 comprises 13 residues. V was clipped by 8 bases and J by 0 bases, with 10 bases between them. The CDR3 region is CASGSRMNTEAFF. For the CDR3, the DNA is TGTGCCAGCGGTTCCCGGATGAACACTGAAGCTTTCTTT.

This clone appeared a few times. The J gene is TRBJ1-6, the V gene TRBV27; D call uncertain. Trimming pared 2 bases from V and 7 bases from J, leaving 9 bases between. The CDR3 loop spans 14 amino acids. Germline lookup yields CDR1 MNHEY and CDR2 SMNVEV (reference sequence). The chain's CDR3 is CASSLGLWNSPLHF. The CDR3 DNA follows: TGTGCCAGCAGTTTAGGGTTATGGAATTCACCCCTCCACTTT.

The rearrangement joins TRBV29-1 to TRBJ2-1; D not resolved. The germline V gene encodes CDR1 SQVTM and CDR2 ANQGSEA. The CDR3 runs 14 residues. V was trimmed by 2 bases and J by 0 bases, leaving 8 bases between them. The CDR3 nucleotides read TGCAGCGTTGAACCCTCCGCCTCCTACAATGAGCAGTTCTTC. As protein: CSVEPSASYNEQFF.

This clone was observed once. This CDR3 reads CASSLLRDSYTGELFF. The CDR3 bases are TGTGCCAGCAGCTTACTCCGGGACAGTTACACCGGGGAGCTGTTTTTT. This rearrangement joins TRBV7-8 to TRBJ2-2; 7 bases fit TRBD1. CDR1 SGHVS and CDR2 FQNEAQ come from the germline V gene. With V trimmed by 2 bases and J by 3 bases, 6 bases remained unmatched. The CDR3 spans 16 residues.

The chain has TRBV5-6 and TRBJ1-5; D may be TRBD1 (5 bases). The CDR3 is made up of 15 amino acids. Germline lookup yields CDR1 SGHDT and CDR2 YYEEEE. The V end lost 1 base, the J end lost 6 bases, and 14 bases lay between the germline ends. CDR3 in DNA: TGTGCCAGCAGCTTGATCAGGGAGGAGTCTCAGCCCCAGCATTTT. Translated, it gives CASSLIREESQPQHF.

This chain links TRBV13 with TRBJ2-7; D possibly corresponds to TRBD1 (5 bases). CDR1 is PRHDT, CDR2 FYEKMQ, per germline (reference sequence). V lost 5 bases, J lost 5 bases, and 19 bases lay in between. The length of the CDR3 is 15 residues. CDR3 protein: CASSPRAHNPHEQYV. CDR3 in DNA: TGTGCCAGCAGCCCCAGGGCCCACAACCCCCACGAGCAGTACGTC.

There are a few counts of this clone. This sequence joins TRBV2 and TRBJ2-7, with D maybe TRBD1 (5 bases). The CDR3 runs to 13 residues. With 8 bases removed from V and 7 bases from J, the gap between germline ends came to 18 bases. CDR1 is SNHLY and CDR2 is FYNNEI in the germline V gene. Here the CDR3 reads CASRTQGRVEQYF. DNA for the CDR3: TGTGCCAGCCGGACCCAGGGTCGCGTGGAGCAGTACTTC.